This T cell receptor (beta chain) was found in a study of cytomegalovirus exposure and HLA in healthy donors. Study-level points and caveats: Later, an analysis showed that TCR beta chains associated with HLA were more clonally expanded than others that were equally common.

The PCR employed 60 Vbeta primers together with 13 Jbeta primers. Method: immunoSEQ multiplex PCR; TCRdb's copy keeps in-frame clones and lacks some. The sample lists 95,000 to 100,000 clones; less than 10% were seen once. Of note for this clone: The antigen is not known.

The CDR3 is 14 residues long. Trimming at V came to 5 bases and at J to 8 bases, leaving 6 bases not matched to a gene. Germline CDR1 SQVTM, CDR2 ANQGSEA. This clonotype was obtained from a man between 45 and 60 years old in good health and CMV-seropositive. The chain uses TRBV29-1 and TRBJ2-2; 12 bases map to TRBD2. Sequencing was done on a sample of PBMCs. The DNA for the CDR3 is TGCAGCGTTCCTGGACTAGCGGGACGGGGGGAGCTGTTTTTT. Its protein product is CSVPGLAGRGELFF.